This T cell receptor (beta chain) was sequenced during a study of graft-versus-host responses after intestinal transplantation. Across the study: Multivisceral, liver-intestinal, or isolated intestinal transplants were given to recipients. All recipients were given anti-thymocyte globulin induction, and tacrolimus and steroids were then administered for 3 to 4 years. Study-level findings and limits: Clonal ratios of graft-versus-host to host-versus-graft in allografts were high for patients exhibiting graft-donor T cell macrochimerism. The study associated peak circulating GvH clone levels with early post-transplant HvG declines.

The table came from immunoSEQ multiplex PCR; TCRdb's copy has only in-frame clones and leaves some out. The table includes more than 60,000 clones, around 90% detected once. The junction had 6 bases not matched to a gene; V was cut back by 6 bases and J by 2 bases. The V gene's germline CDR1 is MNHNS and CDR2 SASEGT. There are 14 residues in the CDR3. As regards this clone: What it binds is unknown.

V gene TRBV6-1 combines with J gene TRBJ2-7, with 8 positions matching TRBD1. The clonotype was recovered from a human donor who received an intestinal transplant. The sequences come from unstimulated CD8+ T cells sorted from spleen or lymph node cells, collected before intestinal transplant. Here the CDR3 DNA reads TGTGCCAGCAGCGCCGGACAGGGAGCCTACGAGCAGTACTTC. Translating gives CASSAGQGAYEQYF.